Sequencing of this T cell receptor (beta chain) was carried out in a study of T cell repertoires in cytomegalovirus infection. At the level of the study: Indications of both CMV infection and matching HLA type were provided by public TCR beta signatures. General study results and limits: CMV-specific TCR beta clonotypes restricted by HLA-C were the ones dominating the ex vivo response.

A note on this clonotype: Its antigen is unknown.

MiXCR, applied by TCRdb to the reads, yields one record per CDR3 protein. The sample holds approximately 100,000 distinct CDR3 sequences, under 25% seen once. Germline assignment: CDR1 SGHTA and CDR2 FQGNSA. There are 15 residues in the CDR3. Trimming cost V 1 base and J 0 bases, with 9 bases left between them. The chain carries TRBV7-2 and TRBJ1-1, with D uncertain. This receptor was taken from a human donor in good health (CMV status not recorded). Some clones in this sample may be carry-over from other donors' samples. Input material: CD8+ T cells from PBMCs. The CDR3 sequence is CASSLGLTLNTEAFF. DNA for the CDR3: TGTGCCAGCAGCTTAGGGCTAACACTGAACACTGAAGCTTTCTTT.